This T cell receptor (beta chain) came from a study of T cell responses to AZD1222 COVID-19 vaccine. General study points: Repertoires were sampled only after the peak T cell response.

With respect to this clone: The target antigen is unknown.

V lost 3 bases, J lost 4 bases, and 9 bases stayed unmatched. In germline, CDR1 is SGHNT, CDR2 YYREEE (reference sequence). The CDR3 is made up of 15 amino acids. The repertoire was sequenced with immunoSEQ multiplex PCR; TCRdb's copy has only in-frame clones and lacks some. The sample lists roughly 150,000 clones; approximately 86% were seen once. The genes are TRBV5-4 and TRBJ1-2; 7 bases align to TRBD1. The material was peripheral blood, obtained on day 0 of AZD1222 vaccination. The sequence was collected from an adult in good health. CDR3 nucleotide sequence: TGTGCCAGCAGCTCTAGGGACAGCCGTTTCTATGGCTACACCTTC. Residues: CASSSRDSRFYGYTF.